This T cell receptor (beta chain) was captured in a study of shared clonotypes between healthy human individuals. Of note for this clone: Its specificity is not known.

Overall study findings and caveats: It was observed that roughly 5.1% of naive CD4 clonotypes were shared across four donors. Genetic and exposure-history diversity was limited by the few donors.

Germline CDR1 reads MNHEY; CDR2 reads SMNVEV (reference sequence). Trimming took 3 bases from V and 4 from J, leaving 9 bases between them. The CDR3 is made up of 14 amino acids. For each subset, genomic DNA was distributed in equal portions over several immunoSEQ plates. TCRdb's table, derived via immunoSEQ multiplex PCR, lists solely in-frame clones and lacks some. The repertoire holds about 2.1 million clones, with around 93% as singletons. The naive CD8 population came from CD45RO-negative cells selected for CCR7, without terminally differentiated effector memory CD45RA+ cells. The material sequenced was naive CD8+ T cells from PBMCs. The chain combines TRBV27 with TRBJ2-2, with D perhaps given as TRBD1 or TRBD2 (5 bases each). This receptor was obtained from a man in his late teens or twenties in good health. Some clones in this sample may be carry-over from other donors' samples. DNA for the CDR3: TGTGCCAGCAGTTTGGCCGGGACCACCGGGGAGCTGTTTTTT. It encodes CASSLAGTTGELFF.